The source of this T cell receptor beta chain is a study of blood T cell repertoires in COVID-19. Study in general: Researchers got acute and convalescent COVID-19 samples from the United States, Italy and Spain. T cells, B-cell-depleted T cells, or PBMCs supplied cDNA or gDNA.

Methods used by the authors: Scientists estimated how many nucleated cells there were by amplifying reference gene primers. Data came from immunoSEQ multiplex PCR; TCRdb stores just in-frame clones and leaves some out. V, J and clone size were drawn from that table, and D and trimming were deduced from the DNA. The data show more than 80,000 clones, just under 80% seen once. This CDR3 contains 15 residues. CDR1 LNHDA and CDR2 SQIVND come from the germline V gene (reference sequence). Trimming at V came to 5 bases and at J to 2 bases, leaving 6 bases not matched to a gene. This receptor was obtained from a human donor in a cohort sampled during active COVID-19. The rearrangement links TRBV19 to TRBJ1-2, with TRBD1 matching over 9 bases. Sequenced input: peripheral blood. The CDR3 nucleotides read TGTGCCAGTAGTCTCGGGACAGGGAGGAACTATGGCTACACCTTC. It codes for CASSLGTGRNYGYTF. Full variable domain (outside the CDR3, taken from reference TRBV19 and TRBJ1-2): DGGITQSPKYLFRKEGQNVTLSCEQNLNHDAMYWYRQDPGQGLRLIYYSQIVNDFQKGDIAEGYSVSREKKESFPLTVTSAQKNPTAFYLCASSLGTGRNYGYTFGSGTRLTVV.